The clone carrying this T cell receptor (beta chain) was detected ten times or more. The V end lost 6 bases, the J end lost 0 bases, and 12 bases lay between the germline ends. The CDR3 length is 15 residues. CDR1 and CDR2 from the germline V gene are SGHAT and FQNNGV. TCRdb called the 5' RACE reads again in MiXCR, with one record for every CDR3 protein. The sample has 200,000 to 300,000 distinct CDR3 sequences, approximately 3.5% seen once. This specimen belongs to a study of T cells after yellow fever vaccination. The material was PBMCs, obtained 15 days after the yellow fever booster vaccination. This sequence joins TRBV11-2 and TRBJ2-1, with unresolved D. The sequence derives from a man younger than 35 who received the YFV17D yellow fever vaccine. The CDR3 DNA sequence: TGTGCCAGCAGTTCCGGATCTAGCTCCTACAATGAGCAGTTCTTC. Translated: CASSSGSSSYNEQFF.